One and the same sample provided the 26 T cell receptor beta chains below, sequenced in a study of control samples from healthy donors and cancer patients (dated by TCRdb to between 2020 and 2021). The library was generated by the immunoSEQ multiplex PCR assay. TCRdb holds this immuneACCESS table with in-frame rearrangements only. Some clones are missing; in checked studies, unresolved V genes explain under half, and the rest has no known cause. Within this sample are approximately 170,000 clones, with almost 90% of them counted one time only. The ten largest clones capture around 1.5% of the sample. The sequenced sample consisted of blood. These receptors were collected from a woman in her forties or fifties in good health.

This chain uses TRBV6-4 with TRBJ2-3; 10 bases map to TRBD2. Germline CDR1 is MRHNA and CDR2 is SNTAGT. Trimming at V came to 6 bases and at J to 2 bases, leaving 5 bases not matched to a gene. This CDR3 comprises 15 residues. CDR3 nucleotides: TGTGCCAGCAGACCAGCGGGAGGGCCCACAGATACGCAGTATTTT. This gives the protein CASRPAGGPTDTQYF.

Written as DNA, the CDR3 is TGTGCCAGTAGTTCTGGACTGAATCAAGAGACCCAGTACTTC. Amino acids: CASSSGLNQETQYF. The chain couples TRBV19 to TRBJ2-5; the D gene is possibly TRBD2 (5 bases). Trimming stripped 5 bases from V and 2 bases from J, with 12 bases between. Germline-derived CDR1 and CDR2 are LNHDA and SQIVND (reference sequence). The CDR3 spans 14 residues.

The chain employs TRBV5-5 and TRBJ1-2; TRBD1 might be the D (6 bases). The V gene's germline CDR1 is SGHKS and CDR2 YYEKEE (reference sequence). CDR3 length: 15 amino acids. V lost 2 bases and J lost 2, with 13 bases in between. The CDR3 DNA reads TGTGCCAGCAGCTTACTTGGGACACCCAACTATGGCTACACCTTC. As protein: CASSLLGTPNYGYTF.

The J gene is TRBJ1-4, the V gene TRBV2; no definite D call. Germline assignment: CDR1 SNHLY and CDR2 FYNNEI. The CDR3 is 15 residues long. V gave up 6 bases and J gave up 1 base, with 12 bases separating them. This CDR3 is CASRGNTLTNEKLFF. The CDR3 DNA follows: TGTGCCAGCAGAGGGAATACATTAACTAATGAAAAACTGTTTTTT.

The chain links TRBV19 to TRBJ1-6; a weak D match, TRBD1 (6 bases). Per the germline V gene, CDR1 is LNHDA and CDR2 is SQIVND (reference sequence). The CDR3 has 16 residues. Trimming pared 5 bases from V and 8 bases from J, leaving 19 bases between. The CDR3 DNA is TGTGCCAGTAGTTCTGAACAGGGACCCTGGGATTCACCCCTCCACTTT. Its protein product is CASSSEQGPWDSPLHF.

V usage is TRBV7-3 and J usage is TRBJ2-6; no firm D call. The V and J ends lost 2 bases and 0 bases respectively, with 8 bases between them. The CDR3 sequence is 16 residues long. The germline V gene has CDR1 SGHTA and CDR2 FQGTGA. CDR3 nucleotide sequence: TGTGCCAGCAGCTTAGACCAAAGCTCTGGGGCCAACGTCCTGACTTTC. Amino acids: CASSLDQSSGANVLTF.

The chain recombines TRBV3-1 (or the pseudogene TRBV3-2) with TRBJ2-7; D is possibly TRBD2 (6 bases). V lost 4 bases and J 0 bases, leaving 16 bases between the germline ends. Germline V gene data show CDR1 as LGHDT and CDR2 as YNNKEL (reference sequence). CDR3 length: 16 residues. DNA for the CDR3: TGTGCCAGCAGCCGCTGGGGAGGATTTGACTCCTACGAGCAGTACTTC. Translating gives CASSRWGGFDSYEQYF.

This clone was counted once. The V call is TRBV5-1, the J call TRBJ1-1; D might be TRBD1 (5 bases). The CDR3 is made up of 15 amino acids. The germline V gene has CDR1 SGHRS and CDR2 YFSETQ. Deletions cut 1 base from V and 2 bases from J, with 12 bases between. The CDR3 nucleotides read TGCGCCAGCAGCTTGCCGGACACACCTAACACTGAAGCTTTCTTT. This translates into CASSLPDTPNTEAFF.

The rearrangement joins TRBV30 to TRBJ1-2; D ambiguous. This CDR3 is 12 amino acids long. The V gene lost 0 bases and the J gene lost 3 bases, with 5 bases spanning the gap. Germline V CDR1 and CDR2: GTSNPN, SVGIG (reference sequence). CDR3 loop: CAWSVYHYGYTF. CDR3 bases: TGTGCCTGGAGTGTGTACCACTATGGCTACACCTTC.

This sequence joins TRBV14 and TRBJ2-7; 14 bases are shared with TRBD2. The CDR3 is 15 amino acids. Germline V CDR1 and CDR2: SGHDN, FVKESK. Trimming took 3 bases from V and 5 from J; bases not matched to a gene: 3. The CDR3 bases are TGTGCCAGCAGCCACCGACTAGCGGGAGGGGACGAGCAGTACTTC. As protein: CASSHRLAGGDEQYF.

V is TRBV24-1 and J is TRBJ1-1; D is uncertain. V dropped 5 bases and J dropped 3 bases, with 6 bases sitting between them. The germline V gene encodes CDR1 KGHDR and CDR2 SFDVKD. The CDR3 is made up of 12 amino acids. This chain's CDR3 is CATSALDTEAFF. The CDR3 nucleotides read TGTGCCACCAGTGCGTTGGACACTGAAGCTTTCTTT.

This sequence joins TRBV24-1 and TRBJ2-2; 7 nucleotides line up with TRBD1. The junction had 9 bases not matched to a gene; V was cut back by 6 bases and J by 6 bases. This CDR3 comprises 15 residues. In germline, CDR1 is KGHDR, CDR2 SFDVKD. The CDR3 loop is CATSTNRGLSGELFF. In DNA form, the CDR3 reads TGTGCCACCAGTACGAACAGGGGATTGTCCGGGGAGCTGTTTTTT.

The chain is built from TRBV10-3 and TRBJ2-7; D is undetermined. Germline CDR1 is ENHRY and CDR2 is SYGVKD. Trimming stripped 3 bases from V and 2 bases from J, with 8 bases between. This CDR3 has 13 residues. The CDR3 loop is CAISEGQAYEQYF. CDR3 sequence (DNA): TGTGCCATCAGTGAAGGGCAGGCCTACGAGCAGTACTTC.

The chain couples TRBV23-1 to TRBJ2-7, with TRBD1 identical over 9 bases. TRBV23-1 is an ORF; its function is uncertain. V trimming: 2 bases; J trimming: 3 bases; junction bases outside the gene matches: 2. The CDR3 sequence is 14 residues long. This chain's CDR3 is CASSQPGQGYEQYF. CDR3 DNA: TGCGCCAGCAGTCAACCGGGACAGGGCTACGAGCAGTACTTC.

CDR3 coding DNA: TGTGCCAGCAGTTCCCGGGACATCGATGAGCAGTTCTTC. Residues: CASSSRDIDEQFF. This chain joins TRBV27 and TRBJ2-1; D is perhaps TRBD1 (6 bases). V lost 4 bases and J lost 8, with 12 bases in between. Germline lookup yields CDR1 MNHEY and CDR2 SMNVEV (reference sequence). The CDR3 is 13 amino acids.

The chain recombines TRBV19 with TRBJ1-5; D uncertain. Per the germline V gene, CDR1 is LNHDA and CDR2 is SQIVND (reference sequence). V was trimmed by 3 bases and J by 1 base, leaving 10 bases between them. This CDR3 is built from 15 residues. The CDR3 region is CASSMMLRSNQPQHF. As DNA, the CDR3 is TGTGCCAGTAGTATGATGCTAAGGAGCAATCAGCCCCAGCATTTT.

In this sample, this clone turned up a few times. V is TRBV20-1 and J is TRBJ1-2; the D is unclear. The CDR3 length is 17 residues. Deletions cut 3 bases from V and 4 bases from J, with 24 bases between. Germline loops: CDR1 DFQATT, CDR2 SNEGSKA (reference sequence). CDR3 sequence (DNA): TGCAGTGCTAGTTCCCGCAGGAGAGGACCCCCTGGCTATGGCTACACCTTC. This codes for CSASSRRRGPPGYGYTF.

This sequence joins TRBV28 and TRBJ2-5; D is unclear. This CDR3 spans 14 amino acids. The germline V and J ends were trimmed by 10 bases and 2 bases, with 17 bases remaining between them. The germline V gene has CDR1 MDHEN and CDR2 SYDVKM. The CDR3 here is CATSTRATQETQYF. CDR3 DNA sequence: TGTGCCACCTCCACTCGGGCGACTCAAGAGACCCAGTACTTC.

This chain connects TRBV6-2 or TRBV6-3 to TRBJ1-6, with TRBD1 as a possible D gene (5 bases). Germline lookup yields CDR1 MNHEY and CDR2 SVGEGT. The germline V and J ends were trimmed by 5 bases and 7 bases, with 15 bases remaining between them. CDR3 length: 15 amino acids. The CDR3 DNA is TGTGCCAGCAGTGCCTCCCAGGGCCGGAATTCACCCCTCCACTTT. It yields the protein CASSASQGRNSPLHF.

The gene calls are TRBV5-1 and TRBJ2-7, with 7 nucleotides matching TRBD2. Per germline, CDR1 SGHRS and CDR2 YFSETQ. J gave up 2 bases and V 4 bases, and 6 bases lay outside the gene matches. This CDR3 has 14 residues. The DNA of the CDR3 is TGCGCCAGCAGCACGGGGGGATTACCCTACGAGCAGTACTTC. This translates into CASSTGGLPYEQYF.

This clone is a singleton in its sample. This CDR3 reads CASSQSGTNYGYTF. The CDR3 nucleotides are TGTGCCAGCAGCCAATCCGGGACCAACTATGGCTACACCTTC. The chain combines TRBV6-5 with TRBJ1-2, with D perhaps TRBD1 (5 bases). The ends were cut back, 6 bases at V and 2 bases at J, with 13 bases in the middle. Germline CDR1 and CDR2: MNHEY and SVGAGI. The CDR3 runs 14 residues.

The chain has TRBV9 and TRBJ2-7; 9 bases are a match to TRBD2. The V segment lost 0 bases and the J segment 7 bases; nucleotides outside the gene matches: 5. The CDR3 is made up of 14 amino acids. From germline, CDR1 is SGDLS and CDR2 YYNGEE. This chain's CDR3 is CASSVVAGGREQYF. Here the CDR3 DNA reads TGTGCCAGCAGCGTAGTGGCGGGGGGGCGTGAGCAGTACTTC.

The V gene is TRBV27, the J gene TRBJ1-6, with 8 bases lining up with TRBD1. Germline V CDR1 and CDR2: MNHEY, SMNVEV (reference sequence). The CDR3 length is 17 residues. V gave up 2 bases and J gave up 9 bases; unmatched junction bases: 12. CDR3 DNA sequence: TGTGCCAGCAGTTTACACGTCGTTCAGGGGGCGAGTTCACCCCTCCACTTT. It yields the protein CASSLHVVQGASSPLHF.

This clone was counted only a few times. The rearrangement links TRBV5-5 to TRBJ1-4; the match to TRBD1 covers 8 bases. Germline V gene lookup returns CDR1 SGHKS and CDR2 YYEKEE (reference sequence). CDR3 length: 14 amino acids. With V trimmed by 4 bases and J by 10 bases, 9 bases remained unmatched. The CDR3 DNA follows: TGTGCCAGCAGCGACCGACAGGGGACGGGAAAACTGTTTTTT. This sequence encodes CASSDRQGTGKLFF.

This clone has only a few counts. This rearrangement joins TRBV5-1 to TRBJ1-3; no definite D call. Per the germline V gene, CDR1 is SGHRS and CDR2 is YFSETQ. Trimming took off 0 bases at V and 5 bases at J, with 9 bases between the two ends. This CDR3 comprises 14 residues. The CDR3 loop reads CASSLGSGRNTIYF. In DNA, the CDR3 is TGCGCCAGCAGCTTGGGGAGTGGGAGAAACACCATATATTTT.

The chain has TRBV10-3 and TRBJ1-1, with 9 positions matching TRBD1. V was clipped by 6 bases and J by 6 bases; unmatched bases: 8. Germline CDR1 reads ENHRY; CDR2 reads SYGVKD. The length of the CDR3 is 14 residues. The CDR3 DNA reads TGTGCCATCAGGAGACCGGACAGGGGATCTGAAGCTTTCTTT. Translation: CAIRRPDRGSEAFF.